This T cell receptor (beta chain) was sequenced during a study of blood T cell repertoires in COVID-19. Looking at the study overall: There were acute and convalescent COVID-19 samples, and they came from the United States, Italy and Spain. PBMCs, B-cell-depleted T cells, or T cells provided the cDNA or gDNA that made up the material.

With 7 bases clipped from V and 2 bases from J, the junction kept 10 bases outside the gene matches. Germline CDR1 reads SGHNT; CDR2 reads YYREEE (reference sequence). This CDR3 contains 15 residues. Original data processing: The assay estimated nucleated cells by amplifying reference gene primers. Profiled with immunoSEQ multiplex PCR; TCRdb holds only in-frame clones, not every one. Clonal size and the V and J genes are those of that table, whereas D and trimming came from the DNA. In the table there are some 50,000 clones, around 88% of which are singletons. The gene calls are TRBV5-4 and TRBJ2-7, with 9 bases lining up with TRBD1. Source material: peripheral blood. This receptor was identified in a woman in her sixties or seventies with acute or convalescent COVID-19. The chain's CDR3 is CASREWDRDTYEQYF. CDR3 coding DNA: TGTGCCAGCCGGGAGTGGGACAGGGATACCTACGAGCAGTACTTC.